The clone carrying this TCR beta chain was observed a few times. Its specificity is not known. Germline-derived CDR1 and CDR2 are SGHTA and FQGNSA. CDR3 size: 13 residues. V lost 0 bases to trimming and J lost 9 bases, with 9 bases between them. When sampled, the donors appeared nominally healthy, though they likely had unrecorded immune exposures. A multiplex PCR was run with 60 Vbeta primers and 13 Jbeta primers. Measured with immunoSEQ multiplex PCR; TCRdb has only the in-frame clones, and not every one. The sample gives 75,000 to 100,000 clones, 80% of which show up once; around 6.7% is in the top ten. The sample is drawn from a study of cytomegalovirus exposure and HLA in healthy donors. Study-level background: Approximately 85 million unique TCRs from HLA-typed donors were held in an early data release.

Study findings and constraints: A later analysis showed HLA-associated TCR beta chains outstripping equally common others in clonal expansion. Indistinguishability led to the exclusion of some V segments, TRBV6-2 and TRBV6-3 included.

Material for sequencing was PBMCs. The sequence came from a man in his thirties or forties in good health and CMV-seronegative. This chain links TRBV7-2 with TRBJ2-1, with D possibly being TRBD2 (5 bases). CDR3 in amino acids: CASSLAARGEQFF. CDR3 in DNA: TGTGCCAGCAGCTTAGCGGCACGGGGTGAGCAGTTCTTC.